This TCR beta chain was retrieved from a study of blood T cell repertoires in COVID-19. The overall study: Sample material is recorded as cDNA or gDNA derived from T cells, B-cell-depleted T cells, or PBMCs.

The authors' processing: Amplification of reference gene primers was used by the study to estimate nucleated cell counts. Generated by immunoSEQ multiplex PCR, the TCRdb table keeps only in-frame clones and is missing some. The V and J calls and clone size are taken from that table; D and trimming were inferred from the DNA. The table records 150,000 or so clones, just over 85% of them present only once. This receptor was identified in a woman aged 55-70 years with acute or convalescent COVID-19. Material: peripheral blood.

The CDR3 is CASSQGMASVNTQYF. The CDR3 DNA reads TGCGCCAGCAGCCAAGGGATGGCTAGCGTGAATACGCAGTATTTT. The gene calls are TRBV4-1 and TRBJ2-3; TRBD2 might be the D (6 bases). There are 15 residues in the CDR3. With 1 base removed from V and 7 bases from J, the gap between germline ends came to 15 bases. CDR1 is MGHRA and CDR2 is YSYEKL in the germline V gene.